This T cell receptor beta chain was obtained from a study of T cells in Graves' hyperthyroidism and ophthalmopathy. Each person with ophthalmopathy scored at least 3 on the Clinical Activity Score, reached NOSPECS grade 4 or higher, and had been ill under 3 months. CDR1 and CDR2 from the germline V gene are DFQATT and SNEGSKA (reference sequence). Trimming pared 1 base from V and 3 bases from J, leaving 10 bases between. The CDR3 is 14 residues long. This clonotype has more than one count but fewer than ten. TCR beta CDR3 regions were amplified from RNA. RT-PCR in the first round (using the HTBI primer set) targeted the TCR CDR3. From the multiplex PCR reads, TCRdb called clonotypes with MiXCR, one entry per CDR3 protein. Seen here are some 530,000 distinct CDR3 sequences, about 20% observed once, and the top ten hold approximately 49%.

The V and J genes are TRBV20-1 and TRBJ1-5; D is ambiguous. The clonotype was recovered from a woman in her 70s with Graves' ophthalmopathy. The sequenced sample was blood. Written as DNA, the CDR3 is TGCAGTGCTAGAGCTTTAAGGGTCAATCAGCCCCAGCATTTT. It codes for CSARALRVNQPQHF.